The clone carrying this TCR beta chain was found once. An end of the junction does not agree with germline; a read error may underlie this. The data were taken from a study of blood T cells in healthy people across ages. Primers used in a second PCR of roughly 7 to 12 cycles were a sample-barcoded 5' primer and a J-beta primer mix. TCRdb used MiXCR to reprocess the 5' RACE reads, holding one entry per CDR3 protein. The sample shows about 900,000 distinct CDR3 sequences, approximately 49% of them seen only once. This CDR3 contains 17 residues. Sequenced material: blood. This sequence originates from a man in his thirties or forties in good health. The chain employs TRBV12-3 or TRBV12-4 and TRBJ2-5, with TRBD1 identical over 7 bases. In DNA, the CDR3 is TGCGCCAGCAGTTCCCACGACCTTCCAGGGGGAGAAGAGACCCAGTACTTC. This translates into CASSSHDLPGGEETQYF.